This T cell receptor beta chain originates from a study of molecular identifiers for immune sequencing clone quantification. Findings of the study overall: Identical TCR molecules that share a barcode could lead to an underestimation of highly expanded clone sizes.

This clonotype was recorded many times. Its antigen remains unidentified. The use of previously described methods and listed TCR primers produced the bulk TCR libraries. Via MiXCR, TCRdb re-called the PCR reads, giving one row per CDR3 protein. This sample carries about 510,000 distinct CDR3 sequences, about 26% of them seen once, and the ten largest clones take 0.76%. The germline V gene encodes CDR1 LGHDT and CDR2 YNNKEL (reference sequence). V dropped 0 bases and J dropped 2; count of bases not matched to a gene: 10. The CDR3 loop spans 19 amino acids. V usage is TRBV3-1 and J usage is TRBJ2-3; 11 bases fit TRBD2. The sequencing input was naive CD8+ T cells from blood, with Jurkat cell RNA spiked in. The sample's subset: FACS-sorted CD8+CD4-CCR7+CD45RA+ naive T cells. This sequence was found in a human donor in good health. Some libraries in this study had Jurkat cell RNA spiked in. CDR3 coding DNA: TGTGCCAGCAGCCAAGATGCGGGACTAGCGGAAGGATACACAGATACGCAGTATTTT. It yields the protein CASSQDAGLAEGYTDTQYF.